Listed below are T cell receptor beta chains from one sample, sequenced in a study of OX40 agonist ivuxolimab in advanced cancers. Sequencing used immunoSEQ multiplex PCR; TCRdb keeps in-frame clones, though not all of them. The data contain around 65,000 clones, under 95% of them singletons. The source material was CD4+ or CD8+ T cells sorted from blood, sampled in a trial of the OX40 agonist ivuxolimab. The receptor source for this set is an adult with an advanced solid tumor such as melanoma, head and neck, liver or kidney cancer. CDR3s include the opening cysteine and the closing phenylalanine or tryptophan.

v_call,cdr3_aa
TRBV7-7,CASSLAGGLETQYF
TRBV7-8,CASSLAISSYNEQFF
TRBV27,CASSLYGPEGTVQYSNQPQHF
TRBV7-9,CASTDLAAAYEQYF
TRBV4-2,CASSQEEGDWETQYF
TRBV13,CASSARDSYNEQFF
TRBV7-9,CASTGGETQYF
TRBV2,CASSVSGGETTEAFF
TRBV4-3,CASSQGQGPDTQYF
TRBV27,CASSPRQGRGNEQFF
TRBV29-1,CSETAYNEQFF
TRBV14,CASSQDGTVFYEQYF
TRBV2,CASRKNTEAFF
TRBV5-1,CASSPTGGSTEAFF
TRBV4-2,CASSQYVDNEQFF
TRBV10-2,CASTDQGYNEQFF
TRBV27,CASSLYHSGSGDTQYF
TRBV15,CATSRESGLTYEQYF
TRBV27,CANMDDRGHNWVTDTQYF
TRBV6-1,CASLLAASSYEQYF